These T cell receptor beta chains were read from a single sample in a study of early T cells in non-severe SARS-CoV-2 infection. TCRdb processed the 5' RACE reads anew with MiXCR; each CDR3 protein has one entry. The profile shows about 64,000 distinct CDR3 sequences, around 20% of them singletons. Material: whole blood, obtained at baseline. The receptors derive from an adult who was a healthcare worker with PCR-confirmed SARS-CoV-2 infection or an uninfected control (not recorded which). Both conserved end residues are part of each CDR3. D genes are given only for firm matches. The size field is filled for only some rows; it gives once, few, many or a size class.

len: 17; j_gene: TRBJ1-1; d_gene: NA; v_gene: TRBV21-1; abundance: NA; CDR3aa: CASSKVSTAAYNTEAFF; CDR3nt: TGTGCCAGCAGCAAAGTGTCGACGGCGGCTTATAACACTGAAGCTTTCTTT
len: 17; j_gene: TRBJ2-6; d_gene: NA; v_gene: TRBV3-1; abundance: NA; CDR3aa: CASTTSLELSGANVLTF; CDR3nt: TGTGCCAGCACCACCTCCCTTGAACTTTCTGGGGCCAACGTCCTGACTTTC
len: 13; j_gene: TRBJ2-5; d_gene: NA; v_gene: TRBV12-5; abundance: NA; CDR3aa: CASGRTGTETQYF; CDR3nt: TGTGCTAGTGGAAGAACAGGGACAGAGACCCAGTACTTC
len: 14; j_gene: TRBJ2-7; d_gene: NA; v_gene: TRBV7-9; abundance: NA; CDR3aa: CASSGDVTRPEQYF; CDR3nt: TGTGCCAGCAGCGGGGACGTAACCCGTCCCGAGCAGTACTTC
len: 14; j_gene: TRBJ1-5; d_gene: TRBD1; v_gene: TRBV12-3/TRBV12-4; abundance: NA; CDR3aa: CASSFTGVGQPQHF; CDR3nt: TGTGCCAGCAGTTTCACAGGGGTGGGACAGCCCCAGCATTTT
len: 14; j_gene: TRBJ1-2; d_gene: NA; v_gene: TRBV20-1; abundance: NA; CDR3aa: CSAYSVGQNYGYTF; CDR3nt: TGCAGTGCTTACTCGGTGGGCCAGAACTATGGCTACACCTTC
len: 13; j_gene: TRBJ2-3; d_gene: NA; v_gene: TRBV6-5; abundance: NA; CDR3aa: CASSPRYTDTQYF; CDR3nt: TGTGCCAGCAGTCCTCGTTACACAGATACGCAGTATTTT
len: 16; j_gene: TRBJ2-3; d_gene: TRBD2; v_gene: TRBV5-1; abundance: few; CDR3aa: CASRQDTSGGTDTQYF; CDR3nt: TGCGCCAGCAGACAAGATACTAGCGGGGGAACAGATACGCAGTATTTT
len: 14; j_gene: TRBJ2-1; d_gene: TRBD2; v_gene: TRBV20-1; abundance: NA; CDR3aa: CSASSGSSYNEQFF; CDR3nt: TGCAGTGCATCCAGCGGGAGCTCCTACAATGAGCAGTTCTTC
len: 13; j_gene: TRBJ2-7; d_gene: NA; v_gene: TRBV2; abundance: NA; CDR3aa: CASRGTPAVEQYF; CDR3nt: TGTGCCAGCAGGGGGACACCCGCGGTGGAGCAGTACTTC
len: 17; j_gene: TRBJ2-2; d_gene: TRBD2; v_gene: TRBV7-9; abundance: few; CDR3aa: CASRLGLAGANTGELFF; CDR3nt: TGTGCCAGCAGACTAGGACTAGCGGGGGCGAACACCGGGGAGCTGTTTTTT
len: 16; j_gene: TRBJ2-7; d_gene: NA; v_gene: TRBV9; abundance: NA; CDR3aa: CASSVASSSYYGEQYF; CDR3nt: TGTGCCAGCAGCGTAGCTTCCAGTTCCTACTACGGCGAGCAGTACTTC
len: 13; j_gene: TRBJ2-3; d_gene: NA; v_gene: TRBV24-1; abundance: NA; CDR3aa: CATSDSNTDTQYF; CDR3nt: TGTGCCACCAGTGATTCCAACACAGATACGCAGTATTTT
len: 13; j_gene: TRBJ2-5; d_gene: NA; v_gene: TRBV4-1; abundance: NA; CDR3aa: CASSQWGSETQYF; CDR3nt: TGCGCCAGCAGCCAATGGGGATCGGAGACCCAGTACTTC
len: 14; j_gene: TRBJ1-4; d_gene: TRBD1; v_gene: TRBV25-1; abundance: many; CDR3aa: CASTRGGSGEKLFF; CDR3nt: TGTGCCAGCACTCGAGGGGGCTCGGGTGAAAAACTGTTTTTT
len: 15; j_gene: TRBJ2-3; d_gene: TRBD1; v_gene: TRBV9; abundance: few; CDR3aa: CASSVLGQGADTQYF; CDR3nt: TGTGCCAGCAGCGTACTGGGACAGGGGGCAGATACGCAGTATTTT
len: 17; j_gene: TRBJ2-6; d_gene: TRBD1; v_gene: TRBV7-9; abundance: few; CDR3aa: CASSFRDRASGANVLTF; CDR3nt: TGTGCCAGCAGCTTCCGGGACAGGGCAAGTGGGGCCAACGTCCTGACTTTC
len: 14; j_gene: TRBJ2-1; d_gene: NA; v_gene: TRBV7-8; abundance: few; CDR3aa: CASSFGGVGNEQFF; CDR3nt: TGTGCCAGCAGCTTTGGCGGGGTGGGGAATGAGCAGTTCTTC
len: 12; j_gene: TRBJ1-1; d_gene: NA; v_gene: TRBV10-3; abundance: NA; CDR3aa: CAISGQNTEAFF; CDR3nt: TGTGCCATCAGTGGGCAGAACACTGAAGCTTTCTTT
len: 19; j_gene: TRBJ2-6; d_gene: NA; v_gene: TRBV3-1; abundance: NA; CDR3aa: CASSPWDTGHLSGANVLTF; CDR3nt: TGTGCCAGCAGCCCTTGGGACACGGGCCACCTCTCTGGGGCCAACGTCCTGACTTTC
len: 15; j_gene: TRBJ2-6; d_gene: NA; v_gene: TRBV11-2; abundance: NA; CDR3aa: CASSLEGTGANVLTF; CDR3nt: TGTGCCAGCAGCTTAGAGGGGACCGGGGCCAACGTCCTGACTTTC
len: 13; j_gene: TRBJ2-1; d_gene: NA; v_gene: TRBV30; abundance: few; CDR3aa: CAWSAGVGNEQFF; CDR3nt: TGTGCCTGGAGTGCCGGGGTGGGCAATGAGCAGTTCTTC
len: 14; j_gene: TRBJ1-6; d_gene: NA; v_gene: TRBV27; abundance: NA; CDR3aa: CASSFRSYNSPLHF; CDR3nt: TGTGCCAGCAGTTTTAGGTCCTATAATTCACCCCTCCACTTT
len: 15; j_gene: TRBJ1-2; d_gene: NA; v_gene: TRBV12-3/TRBV12-4; abundance: NA; CDR3aa: CASSNQGFGINGYTF; CDR3nt: TGTGCCAGCAGCAACCAGGGATTTGGAATCAATGGCTACACCTTC
len: 12; j_gene: TRBJ1-2; d_gene: NA; v_gene: TRBV19; abundance: NA; CDR3aa: CASSISGVGYTF; CDR3nt: TGTGCCAGTAGTATTAGTGGCGTCGGCTACACCTTC
len: 11; j_gene: TRBJ2-7; d_gene: NA; v_gene: TRBV3-1; abundance: few; CDR3aa: CASSQVNEQYF; CDR3nt: TGTGCCAGCAGCCAAGTCAACGAGCAGTACTTC
len: 11; j_gene: TRBJ2-5; d_gene: NA; v_gene: TRBV10-2; abundance: few; CDR3aa: CASSESETQYF; CDR3nt: TGCGCCAGCAGTGAATCGGAGACCCAGTACTTC
len: 16; j_gene: TRBJ2-3; d_gene: TRBD2; v_gene: TRBV4-1; abundance: few; CDR3aa: CASSQGESGGVDTQYF; CDR3nt: TGCGCCAGCAGCCAAGGAGAATCCGGGGGGGTAGATACGCAGTATTTT
len: 12; j_gene: TRBJ1-4; d_gene: NA; v_gene: TRBV27; abundance: many; CDR3aa: CASRRGAEKLFF; CDR3nt: TGTGCCAGTAGGCGGGGTGCTGAAAAACTGTTTTTT
len: 14; j_gene: TRBJ1-2; d_gene: TRBD1; v_gene: TRBV12-3/TRBV12-4; abundance: NA; CDR3aa: CASSGGQGSYGYTF; CDR3nt: TGTGCCAGCAGTGGGGGACAGGGTAGCTATGGCTACACCTTC
len: 11; j_gene: TRBJ2-2; d_gene: NA; v_gene: TRBV11-2; abundance: NA; CDR3aa: CASSLAGELFF; CDR3nt: TGTGCCAGCAGCTTAGCGGGGGAGCTGTTTTTT
len: 17; j_gene: TRBJ1-5; d_gene: NA; v_gene: TRBV6-1; abundance: few; CDR3aa: CASSLSLGGISNQPQHF; CDR3nt: TGTGCCAGCAGCCTAAGCTTGGGAGGTATAAGCAATCAGCCCCAGCATTTT
len: 9; j_gene: TRBJ1-5; d_gene: NA; v_gene: TRBV27; abundance: NA; CDR3aa: CASGEPQHF; CDR3nt: TGTGCCAGCGGCGAGCCCCAGCATTTT
len: 13; j_gene: TRBJ1-3; d_gene: NA; v_gene: TRBV20-1; abundance: few; CDR3aa: CSATGSSENTIYF; CDR3nt: TGCAGTGCTACAGGTAGCTCTGAAAACACCATATATTTT
len: 20; j_gene: TRBJ2-3; d_gene: TRBD2; v_gene: TRBV14; abundance: many; CDR3aa: CASSPRLAGGQGVWTDTQYF; CDR3nt: TGTGCCAGCAGCCCCAGACTAGCGGGGGGCCAGGGGGTTTGGACAGATACGCAGTATTTT
len: 14; j_gene: TRBJ1-2; d_gene: NA; v_gene: TRBV7-2; abundance: few; CDR3aa: CASSRDNVAYGYTF; CDR3nt: TGTGCCAGCAGTCGGGACAACGTCGCCTATGGCTACACCTTC
len: 15; j_gene: TRBJ2-1; d_gene: TRBD2; v_gene: TRBV10-1; abundance: NA; CDR3aa: CASSEGLGGDNEQFF; CDR3nt: TGCGCCAGCAGTGAGGGACTAGGAGGTGACAATGAGCAGTTCTTC
len: 14; j_gene: TRBJ1-4; d_gene: NA; v_gene: TRBV2; abundance: NA; CDR3aa: CASRLDRRTGKLFF; CDR3nt: TGTGCCAGCAGGCTAGACAGGCGTACCGGAAAACTGTTTTTT
len: 13; j_gene: TRBJ2-3; d_gene: NA; v_gene: TRBV27; abundance: few; CDR3aa: CASSLLNTDTQYF; CDR3nt: TGTGCCAGCAGTTTATTGAACACAGATACGCAGTATTTT
len: 16; j_gene: TRBJ1-3; d_gene: NA; v_gene: TRBV30; abundance: many; CDR3aa: CAWSGLLSSVGNTIYF; CDR3nt: TGTGCCTGGAGTGGGCTACTCTCCTCGGTCGGAAACACCATATATTTT
len: 15; j_gene: TRBJ2-2; d_gene: TRBD1; v_gene: TRBV20-1; abundance: NA; CDR3aa: CSAQRGPGNTGELFF; CDR3nt: TGCAGTGCTCAGAGGGGGCCGGGGAACACCGGGGAGCTGTTTTTT
len: 12; j_gene: TRBJ2-7; d_gene: NA; v_gene: TRBV7-8; abundance: many; CDR3aa: CASSLEFSEQYF; CDR3nt: TGTGCCAGCAGCTTAGAGTTTAGCGAGCAGTACTTC
len: 12; j_gene: TRBJ2-5; d_gene: NA; v_gene: TRBV5-1; abundance: few; CDR3aa: CASSSNEETQYF; CDR3nt: TGCGCCAGCAGCTCTAATGAAGAGACCCAGTACTTC
len: 16; j_gene: TRBJ2-2; d_gene: NA; v_gene: TRBV5-7; abundance: many; CDR3aa: CASRLPWYANTGELFF; CDR3nt: TGTGCCAGCAGGCTTCCATGGTATGCGAACACCGGGGAGCTGTTTTTT
len: 16; j_gene: TRBJ2-6; d_gene: NA; v_gene: TRBV5-4; abundance: NA; CDR3aa: CASSLGQNSGANVLTF; CDR3nt: TGTGCCAGCAGCTTGGGACAGAACTCTGGGGCCAACGTCCTGACTTTC
len: 13; j_gene: TRBJ1-1; d_gene: NA; v_gene: TRBV5-1; abundance: few; CDR3aa: CASSLRDGTEAFF; CDR3nt: TGCGCCAGCAGCTTGCGAGACGGCACTGAAGCTTTCTTT
len: 16; j_gene: TRBJ2-7; d_gene: TRBD1; v_gene: TRBV7-9; abundance: NA; CDR3aa: CASSWIGTGLIHEQYF; CDR3nt: TGTGCCAGCAGCTGGATTGGGACAGGTCTTATCCACGAGCAGTACTTC
len: 16; j_gene: TRBJ2-7; d_gene: NA; v_gene: TRBV21-1; abundance: NA; CDR3aa: CASSEEELAYRYEQYF; CDR3nt: TGTGCCAGCAGCGAGGAAGAGCTTGCTTACCGCTACGAGCAGTACTTC
len: 16; j_gene: TRBJ2-1; d_gene: TRBD1; v_gene: TRBV27; abundance: many; CDR3aa: CASSFGFGQGFGEQFF; CDR3nt: TGTGCCAGCAGTTTCGGTTTCGGACAGGGCTTCGGTGAGCAGTTCTTC
len: 15; j_gene: TRBJ2-7; d_gene: NA; v_gene: TRBV25-1; abundance: many; CDR3aa: CASSPRTGWGYEQYF; CDR3nt: TGTGCCAGCAGTCCGCGGACCGGATGGGGATACGAGCAGTACTTC